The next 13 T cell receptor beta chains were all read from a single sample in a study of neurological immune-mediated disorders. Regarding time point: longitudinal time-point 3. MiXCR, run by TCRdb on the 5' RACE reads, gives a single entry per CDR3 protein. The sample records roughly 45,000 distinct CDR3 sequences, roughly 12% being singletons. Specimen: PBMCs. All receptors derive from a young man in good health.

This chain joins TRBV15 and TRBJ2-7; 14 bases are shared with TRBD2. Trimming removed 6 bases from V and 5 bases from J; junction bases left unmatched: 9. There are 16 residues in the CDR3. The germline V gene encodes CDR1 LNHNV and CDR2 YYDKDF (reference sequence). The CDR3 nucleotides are TGTGCCACCAGTAACCCCTCGGGACTAGCGGGAGACGAGCAGTACTTC. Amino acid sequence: CATSNPSGLAGDEQYF.

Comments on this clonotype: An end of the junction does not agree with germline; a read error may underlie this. The CDR3 sequence: CASSWGGSIEKLFF. The CDR3 region has the DNA TGTGCCAGTAGTTGGGGCGGGTCAATTGAAAAACTGTTTTTT. The V gene is TRBV28, the J gene TRBJ1-4; D perhaps matches TRBD1 (5 bases). This CDR3 is built from 14 residues. The germline CDR1 and CDR2 sequences are MDHEN and SYDVKM.

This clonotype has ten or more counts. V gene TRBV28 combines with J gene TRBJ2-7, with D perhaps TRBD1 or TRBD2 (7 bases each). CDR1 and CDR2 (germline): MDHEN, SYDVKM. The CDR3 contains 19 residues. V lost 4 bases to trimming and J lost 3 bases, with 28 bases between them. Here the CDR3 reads CASSSPYDREGVWDYEQYF. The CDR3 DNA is TGTGCCAGCAGTTCCCCTTACGACAGGGAGGGAGTCTGGGACTACGAGCAGTACTTC.

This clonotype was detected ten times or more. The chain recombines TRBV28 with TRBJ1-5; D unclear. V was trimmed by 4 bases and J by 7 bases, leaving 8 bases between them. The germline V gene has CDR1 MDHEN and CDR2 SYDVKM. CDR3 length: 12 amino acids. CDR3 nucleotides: TGTGCCAGCAGTTCGGGATTACAGCCCCAGCATTTT. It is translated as CASSSGLQPQHF.

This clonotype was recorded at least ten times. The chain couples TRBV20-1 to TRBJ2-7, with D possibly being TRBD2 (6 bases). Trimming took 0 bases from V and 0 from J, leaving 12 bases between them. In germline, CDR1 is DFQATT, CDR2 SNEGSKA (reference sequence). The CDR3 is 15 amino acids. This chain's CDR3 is CSARDPSGSSYEQYF. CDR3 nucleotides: TGCAGTGCTAGAGACCCCTCCGGGAGCTCCTACGAGCAGTACTTC.

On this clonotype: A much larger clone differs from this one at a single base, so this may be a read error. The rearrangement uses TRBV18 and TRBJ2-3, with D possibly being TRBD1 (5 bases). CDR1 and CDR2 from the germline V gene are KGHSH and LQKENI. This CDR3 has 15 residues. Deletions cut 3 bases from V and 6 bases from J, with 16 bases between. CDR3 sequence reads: CASSPGIGARDTQYF. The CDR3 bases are TGTGCCAGCTCACCGGGGATAGGGGCCAGGGATACGCAGTATTTT.

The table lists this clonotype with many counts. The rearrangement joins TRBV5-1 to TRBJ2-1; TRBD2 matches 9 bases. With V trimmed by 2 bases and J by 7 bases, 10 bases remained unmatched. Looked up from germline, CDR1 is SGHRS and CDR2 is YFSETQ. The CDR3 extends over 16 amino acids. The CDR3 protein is CASSFGKVAGVNEQFF. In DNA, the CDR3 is TGCGCCAGCAGCTTTGGTAAGGTAGCGGGAGTTAATGAGCAGTTCTTC.

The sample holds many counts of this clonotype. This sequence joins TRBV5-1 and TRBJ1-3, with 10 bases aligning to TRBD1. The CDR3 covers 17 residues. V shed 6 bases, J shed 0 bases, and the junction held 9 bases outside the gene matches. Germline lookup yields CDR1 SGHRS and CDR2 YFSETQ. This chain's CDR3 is CASKPGQGSISGNTIYF. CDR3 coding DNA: TGCGCCAGCAAACCGGGACAGGGGTCCATCTCTGGAAACACCATATATTTT.

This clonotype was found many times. This chain's CDR3 is CASSLSRAAYNSPLHF. The CDR3 DNA follows: TGTGCCAGCAGTTTATCCCGGGCAGCCTATAATTCACCCCTCCACTTT. This rearrangement joins TRBV28 to TRBJ1-6; D not resolved. Germline V gene data show CDR1 as MDHEN and CDR2 as SYDVKM. V lost 1 base and J 2 bases, leaving 9 bases between the germline ends. The CDR3 sequence is 16 residues long. Variable domain in full (rest from reference TRBV28 and TRBJ1-6): DVKVTQSSRYLVKRTGEKVFLECVQDMDHENMFWYRQDPGLGLRLIYFSYDVKMKEKGDIPEGYSVSREKKERFSLILESASTNQTSMYLCASSLSRAAYNSPLHFGNGTRLTVT.

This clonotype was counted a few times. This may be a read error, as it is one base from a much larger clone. The CDR3 protein is CASSLLGEQYF. The CDR3 nucleotides read TGCGCCAGCAGCTTGTTGGGCGAGCAGTACTTC. The chain links TRBV5-1 to TRBJ2-7; D not resolved. The CDR3 totals 11 residues. The V end lost 1 base, the J end lost 6 bases, and 5 bases lay between the germline ends. In germline, CDR1 is SGHRS, CDR2 YFSETQ.

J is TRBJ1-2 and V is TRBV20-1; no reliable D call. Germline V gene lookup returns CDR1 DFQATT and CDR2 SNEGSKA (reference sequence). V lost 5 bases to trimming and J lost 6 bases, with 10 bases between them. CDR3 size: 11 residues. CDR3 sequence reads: CSALKSDGYTF. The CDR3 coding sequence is TGCAGTGCTTTAAAGTCAGATGGCTACACCTTC.

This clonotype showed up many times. In DNA form, the CDR3 reads TGTGCCAGCAGCCTTACTACCTACGAGCAGTACTTC. Encoded protein: CASSLTTYEQYF. J is TRBJ2-7 and V is TRBV12-3 or TRBV12-4, with D unresolved. This CDR3 region has 12 residues. Trimming took off 6 bases at V and 2 bases at J, with 8 bases between the two ends.

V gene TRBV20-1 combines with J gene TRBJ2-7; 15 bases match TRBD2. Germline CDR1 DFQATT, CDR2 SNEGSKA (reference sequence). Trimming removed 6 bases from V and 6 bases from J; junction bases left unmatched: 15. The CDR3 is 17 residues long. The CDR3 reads CSAKSGTSGRLGPEQYF. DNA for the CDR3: TGCAGTGCGAAATCCGGGACTAGCGGGAGGTTGGGTCCCGAGCAGTACTTC.